Below are 12 T cell receptor beta chains sequenced from a single sample in a study of shared clonotypes between healthy human individuals. The method was immunoSEQ multiplex PCR; TCRdb's version includes in-frame clones alone and lacks a portion of them. Among about 2.1 million clones listed, about 93% were seen once. Selected positively for CCR7 and CD45RO-negative, naive CD8 cells excluded terminally differentiated effector memory CD45RA+ cells. Material for sequencing was naive CD8+ T cells from PBMCs. These TCRs come from a man younger than 35 in good health. Some clones in this sample may be carry-over from other donors' samples.

The gene calls are TRBV4-2 and TRBJ2-1; TRBD2 agrees at 10 bases. Trimming at V came to 0 bases and at J to 4 bases, leaving 3 bases not matched to a gene. The CDR3 length is 16 residues. Germline V gene lookup returns CDR1 LGHNA and CDR2 YNFKEQ. This CDR3 reads CASSQDQTSGYNEQFF. The CDR3 coding sequence is TGTGCCAGCAGCCAAGATCAGACTAGCGGGTACAATGAGCAGTTCTTC.

V usage is TRBV6-5 and J usage is TRBJ2-5; TRBD1 matches 7 bases. V shed 6 bases and J 2 bases; nucleotides not matched to a gene: 9. CDR3 size: 15 residues. Germline V CDR1 and CDR2: MNHEY, SVGAGI. The CDR3 spells CASSQVTGDQETQYF. Written as DNA, the CDR3 is TGTGCCAGCAGCCAAGTCACAGGGGATCAAGAGACCCAGTACTTC.

The J gene is TRBJ1-2, the V gene TRBV6-5; 7 bases match TRBD1. J lost 3 bases, V lost 7 bases, and 11 bases had no gene match. The germline V gene has CDR1 MNHEY and CDR2 SVGAGI. The CDR3 covers 15 residues. The CDR3 reads CASNRAPGQYYGYTF. CDR3 sequence (DNA): TGTGCCAGCAACCGCGCCCCGGGACAGTACTATGGCTACACCTTC.

The chain recombines TRBV9 with TRBJ2-3; 12 positions agree with TRBD2. Germline assignment: CDR1 SGDLS and CDR2 YYNGEE. The CDR3 has 16 amino acids. V was pared by 3 bases and J by 6 bases, with 8 bases of the junction left unmatched. CDR3 in DNA: TGTGCCAGCAGCGCCCCCCTAGCGGGAGGGCGTGATACGCAGTATTTT. Translating it yields CASSAPLAGGRDTQYF.

The chain is built from TRBV11-2 and TRBJ2-3, with 11 nucleotides matching TRBD2. Germline-derived CDR1 and CDR2 are SGHAT and FQNNGV. This CDR3 comprises 15 residues. The trim removed 7 bases at V and 6 bases at J, leaving 9 bases unmatched. DNA for the CDR3: TGTGCCAGCACCAACCGGGCTAGCGGGAGGGATACGCAGTATTTT. Encoded protein: CASTNRASGRDTQYF.

The V call is TRBV2, the J call TRBJ2-5, with D possibly being TRBD2 (6 bases). CDR3 length: 17 residues. Deletions cut 5 bases from V and 0 bases from J, with 19 bases between. Germline CDR1 reads SNHLY; CDR2 reads FYNNEI. CDR3 DNA sequence: TGTGCCAGCAGTTGGCTCAGGAGCGGGCGGTACCAAGAGACCCAGTACTTC. It specifies CASSWLRSGRYQETQYF.

This chain joins TRBV4-1 and TRBJ2-7; 7 bases agree with TRBD2. CDR1 and CDR2 from the germline V gene are MGHRA and YSYEKL. CDR3 length: 17 amino acids. The V gene end was trimmed by 4 bases and the J gene end by 3 bases; junction bases not matched to a gene: 15. CDR3 residues: CASSLFPAGRSDYEQYF. The CDR3 DNA reads TGCGCCAGCAGCCTATTCCCAGCGGGAAGGTCAGACTACGAGCAGTACTTC.

The V and J genes are TRBV10-2 and TRBJ2-1; weak D call: TRBD1 (5 bases). V was shortened by 3 bases and J by 4 bases, with 16 bases between the two germline ends. Germline loops: CDR1 WSHSY, CDR2 SAAADI. The CDR3 has 16 residues. CDR3 residues: CASSDRQRPKYNEQFF. The CDR3 nucleotides read TGCGCCAGCAGTGATAGACAGAGGCCGAAGTACAATGAGCAGTTCTTC.

The chain has TRBV14 and TRBJ2-7; 7 bases align to TRBD1. J was trimmed by 0 bases and V by 1 base; bases with no gene match: 6. The germline V gene encodes CDR1 SGHDN and CDR2 FVKESK. The CDR3 has 16 residues. For the CDR3, the DNA is TGTGCCAGCAGCCAAGGTGGGGCAGGGGGCTCCTACGAGCAGTACTTC. Translating gives CASSQGGAGGSYEQYF.

This chain uses TRBV7-3 with TRBJ2-5; possible D gene TRBD2, 5 bases. The V gene lost 4 bases and the J gene lost 2 bases, with 11 bases spanning the gap. The CDR3 spans 14 residues. Germline-derived CDR1 and CDR2 are SGHTA and FQGTGA. Here the CDR3 reads CASSSGLEQETQYF. The CDR3 DNA reads TGTGCCAGCAGCTCCGGACTGGAACAAGAGACCCAGTACTTC.

The genes are TRBV28 and TRBJ2-1; 14 bases align to TRBD2. V lost 1 base to trimming and J lost 6 bases; unmatched junction nucleotides: 2. The CDR3 consists of 16 residues. The V gene's germline CDR1 is MDHEN and CDR2 SYDVKM. In nucleotides, the CDR3 is TGTGCCAGCAGTTTATTCGGACTAGCGGGAGGCAATGAGCAGTTCTTC. Protein sequence: CASSLFGLAGGNEQFF.

The chain links TRBV4-1 to TRBJ2-7; a weak D match, TRBD1 (6 bases). CDR1 is MGHRA, CDR2 YSYEKL, per germline. CDR3 length: 15 residues. Trimming took 3 bases from V and 0 from J, leaving 12 bases between them. CDR3 DNA sequence: TGCGCCAGCAGCCACAGGACAGCTCTCTCCTACGAGCAGTACTTC. This translates into CASSHRTALSYEQYF.